The rows below give T cell receptor beta chains drawn from one sample of a study of T cells in Graves' hyperthyroidism and ophthalmopathy. Each CDR3 protein is one row after TCRdb ran MiXCR on the multiplex PCR reads. The table records 500,000 to 750,000 distinct CDR3 sequences, just over 45% of them present only once. Sequencing used peripheral blood or thyroid tissue (not recorded which). Receptors originate from a woman aged 18-29 years with Graves' hyperthyroidism. The CDR3 runs from the conserved cysteine through the conserved F or W. Fields, in order: D gene, J gene, V gene, clone size, CDR3 protein, CDR3 DNA. A D gene is named only where the DNA matches it firmly. Size is omitted from some rows. Given values are once, few, many or a class for expanded clones.

>NA|TRBJ2-2|TRBV7-2|many
CASSLQGGSEELFF
TGTGCCAGCAGCTTACAGGGAGGTAGCGAGGAGCTGTTTTTT
>TRBD2|TRBJ2-5|TRBV25-1|NA
CASSSSGSRTQYF
TGTGCCAGCAGTTCTAGCGGGAGTCGTACCCAGTACTTC
>TRBD1|TRBJ1-6|TRBV2|NA
CAISGGQLGNSPLHF
TGTGCCATCAGTGGGGGACAGCTGGGCAATTCACCCCTCCACTTT
>TRBD1|TRBJ2-7|TRBV20-1|many
CSAQGQLGPYEQYF
TGCAGTGCCCAGGGACAGTTGGGACCCTACGAGCAGTACTTC
>NA|TRBJ2-5|TRBV18|few
CASSPPTEPEGETQYF
TGTGCCAGCTCACCACCGACGGAGCCCGAAGGGGAGACCCAGTACTTC
>TRBD1|TRBJ2-7|TRBV15|many
CATSRSKTGGYEQYF
TGTGCCACCAGCAGATCGAAGACAGGGGGCTACGAGCAGTACTTC
>NA|TRBJ2-7|TRBV15|many
CATSRITQAFYEQYF
TGTGCCACCAGCAGAATAACACAGGCTTTTTACGAGCAGTACTTC
>NA|TRBJ1-5|TRBV3-1|few
CASSPGTEYSNQPQHF
TGTGCCAGCAGCCCCGGGACGGAGTATAGCAATCAGCCCCAGCATTTT
>TRBD2|TRBJ2-2|TRBV25-1|NA
CAASGRAGELFF
TGTGCCGCTAGCGGGAGAGCCGGGGAGCTGTTTTTT
>TRBD1|TRBJ1-1|TRBV29-1|NA
CSLRTGTEAFF
TGCAGTCTCCGGACAGGCACTGAAGCTTTCTTT
>NA|TRBJ1-5|TRBV28|few
CASSLGYIGYSNQPQHF
TGTGCCAGCAGTCTTGGATACATCGGGTATAGCAATCAGCCCCAGCATTTT
>NA|TRBJ1-4|TRBV7-2|many
CASSPTQTQIGNEKLFF
TGTGCCAGCAGTCCAACCCAGACACAGATCGGTAATGAAAAACTGTTTTTT
>TRBD2|TRBJ2-1|TRBV20-1|NA
CSASGTSGRALNEQFF
TGCAGTGCTAGCGGGACTAGCGGGAGGGCCCTCAATGAGCAGTTCTTC
>NA|TRBJ2-2|TRBV29-1|many
CSVEAPMRRGGGELFF
TGCAGCGTTGAAGCCCCGATGAGAAGGGGCGGCGGGGAGCTGTTTTTT
>NA|TRBJ1-5|TRBV19|many
CASSIRGRGGQPQHF
TGTGCCAGTAGTATTCGCGGGCGTGGAGGTCAGCCCCAGCATTTT
>NA|TRBJ1-5|TRBV6-2/TRBV6-3|many
CASRPLYRAVNQPQHF
TGTGCCAGCAGGCCCCTTTACAGGGCCGTGAATCAGCCCCAGCATTTT
>TRBD2|TRBJ2-7|TRBV4-1|NA
CASSHGWLAGVYEQYF
TGCGCCAGCAGCCATGGGTGGCTAGCGGGAGTCTACGAGCAGTACTTC
>TRBD1|TRBJ2-7|TRBV2|many
CASRDGTGGYEQYF
TGTGCCAGCAGAGACGGGACAGGGGGCTACGAGCAGTACTTC
>NA|TRBJ1-1|TRBV29-1|NA
CSYSSDLNTEAFF
TGCAGTTACTCATCGGACCTGAACACTGAAGCTTTCTTT
>TRBD1|TRBJ1-5|TRBV19|many
CASSTGQGHQPQHF
TGTGCCAGTAGTACCGGACAGGGGCATCAGCCCCAGCATTTT
>NA|TRBJ1-2|TRBV7-9|NA
CASSKLAGGTGVPNGYTF
TGTGCCAGCAGCAAATTAGCGGGGGGTACAGGTGTCCCGAATGGCTACACCTTC
>TRBD2|TRBJ2-1|TRBV7-6|NA
CASSLLAGPRNEQFF
TGTGCCAGCAGCTTATTAGCGGGTCCGCGTAATGAGCAGTTCTTC
>NA|TRBJ2-7|TRBV6-1|many
CASSERGDLGSYEQYF
TGTGCCAGCAGTGAACGAGGGGATCTGGGATCCTACGAGCAGTACTTC
>TRBD2|TRBJ2-1|TRBV7-3|NA
CASSSQAGAGGFNEQFF
TGTGCCAGCAGCTCCCAGGCGGGGGCGGGAGGGTTTAATGAGCAGTTCTTC
>TRBD2|TRBJ2-1|TRBV10-2|NA
CASNLAGVYEQFF
TGCGCCAGCAACCTAGCGGGAGTCTATGAGCAGTTCTTC
>NA|TRBJ2-7|TRBV13|many
CASSLGYYEQYF
TGTGCCAGCAGCTTAGGCTACTACGAGCAGTACTTC
>TRBD2|TRBJ2-7|TRBV7-6|NA
CASSLAQGLAGGYEQYF
TGTGCCAGCAGCTTAGCGCAGGGACTAGCGGGAGGTTACGAGCAGTACTTC
>NA|TRBJ2-7|TRBV19|few
CASKRGYEQYF
TGTGCCAGTAAGAGGGGTTACGAGCAGTACTTC
>TRBD2|TRBJ2-7|TRBV7-9|NA
CASSYSGRRLGEQYF
TGTGCCAGCAGCTATAGCGGGAGGAGGTTAGGCGAGCAGTACTTC
>NA|TRBJ1-2|TRBV12-3/TRBV12-4|many
CASSPGDTGALEFSAGYTF
TGTGCCAGCAGTCCTGGAGATACAGGCGCGCTCGAGTTCTCCGCTGGCTACACCTTC
>NA|TRBJ2-7|TRBV2|NA
CASNAATYEQYF
TGTGCCAGCAACGCAGCTACCTACGAGCAGTACTTC
>NA|TRBJ1-4|TRBV4-2|NA
CASSQDVAQGGEKLLF
TGTGCCAGCAGCCAAGACGTGGCACAGGGTGGTGAAAAACTGCTTTTT
>TRBD1|TRBJ2-2|TRBV29-1|NA
CSVEGQGGELFF
TGCAGCGTTGAAGGACAGGGCGGGGAGCTGTTTTTT
>NA|TRBJ2-7|TRBV20-1|NA
CSFTGVSYEQYF
TGCAGTTTTACTGGAGTTTCCTACGAGCAGTACTTC
>NA|TRBJ1-1|TRBV10-3|NA
CAISDSREAFF
TGCGCCATCAGTGACAGCCGTGAAGCTTTCTTT
>NA|TRBJ1-1|TRBV30|NA
CAGVRSTEAFF
TGTGCCGGAGTTAGGAGCACTGAAGCTTTCTTT
>NA|TRBJ2-7|TRBV12-5|many
CASGLYPEQYF
TGTGCTAGTGGTTTATATCCCGAGCAGTACTTC
>TRBD2|TRBJ2-5|TRBV6-1|many
CASVVNSGTGETQYF
TGTGCCAGCGTTGTAAATAGCGGGACCGGAGAGACCCAGTACTTC
>TRBD2|TRBJ2-6|TRBV24-1|NA
CATKPGTSGANVLTF
TGTGCCACCAAGCCCGGGACTAGCGGGGCCAACGTCCTGACTTTC
>NA|TRBJ2-7|TRBV29-1|many
CSVVGSSYEQYF
TGCAGCGTTGTGGGGAGCTCCTACGAGCAGTACTTC
>NA|TRBJ1-2|TRBV4-1|NA
CASSQVGTGYTF
TGCGCCAGCAGCCAAGTGGGGACGGGCTACACCTTC
>NA|TRBJ2-7|TRBV20-1|NA
CSARGYPYEQYF
TGCAGTGCTAGGGGGTATCCCTACGAGCAGTACTTC
>NA|TRBJ1-4|TRBV20-1|few
CSARSQTTNEKLFF
TGCAGTGCTAGAAGTCAGACAACTAATGAAAAACTGTTTTTT
>NA|TRBJ1-1|TRBV27|NA
CASAGGTEAFF
TGTGCCAGCGCGGGCGGGACTGAAGCTTTCTTT
>NA|TRBJ1-1|TRBV24-1|few
CATSDPKTGNTEAFF
TGTGCCACCAGTGATCCGAAGACAGGGAACACTGAAGCTTTCTTT
>NA|TRBJ2-3|TRBV2|NA
CASGWAASTDTQYF
TGTGCCAGCGGGTGGGCGGCAAGCACAGATACGCAGTATTTT